This T cell receptor (beta chain) was profiled in a study of prognosis after radiotherapy for stage I lung cancer. Study as a whole: Approximately 14 of the patients presented with newly diagnosed primary stage I lung tumors; several had oligometastatic NSCLC following surgical resection of the primary tumor. Distant metastases arose in a handful of patients, median roughly 7 months post-radiotherapy; some 15 had no significant progression.

On two occasions, one at each of two time points, about 6 milliliters of peripheral blood were drawn. Two rounds of multiplex PCR amplified TCR beta CDR3 from genomic DNA. Round-one PCR had primers specific to each TRBV and TRBJ gene. Amplification in the second PCR round was performed with universal primers. TCRdb reprocessed the multiplex PCR reads via MiXCR and lists one record per CDR3 protein. The data contain approximately 11,000 distinct CDR3 sequences, 45% to 65% of them singletons. Relative to its sample, this clonotype is medium-sized. Germline CDR1 is DFQATT and CDR2 is SNEGSKA (reference sequence). Losses at the gene ends were 2 bases for V and 7 bases for J; bases not matched to a gene: 3. The CDR3 consists of 14 residues.

This TCR was recovered from a donor over 45 with non-small cell lung cancer. Sequenced here: PBMCs, sampled before or after stereotactic body radiation therapy (not recorded which). The chain uses TRBV20-1 and TRBJ1-6, with TRBD1 matching 9 bases. The CDR3 region is CSARQDRGNSPLHF. DNA for the CDR3: TGCAGTGCTAGACAGGACAGGGGCAATTCACCCCTCCACTTT.